The source of this T cell receptor (beta chain) is a study of T cell repertoires in cytomegalovirus infection. Turning to the study itself: Shared public TCR beta signatures pointed to both CMV infection and a matching HLA type. Study-wide results and limits: The cumulative frequency of public TCR beta families distinguished individuals who carried CMV together with the relevant HLA. HLA-C-restricted CMV-specific TCR beta clonotypes prevailed in the ex vivo response.

The CDR3 sequence is 13 residues long. Trimming at V came to 4 bases and at J to 7 bases, leaving 5 bases not matched to a gene. CDR1 SGHVS and CDR2 FNYEAQ come from the germline V gene. TCRdb re-derived calls from the reads in MiXCR, one entry per CDR3 protein. The table records some 200,000 distinct CDR3 sequences, roughly 9% of them present only once. In this sample, this clonotype turned up many times. What it binds is not known. The origin of this receptor is a human donor in good health (CMV status not recorded). Some clones in this sample may be carry-over from other donors' samples. J is TRBJ2-7 and V is TRBV7-6; 9 bases align to TRBD2. The sample was PBMCs. DNA for the CDR3: TGTGCCAGCAGCTCTAGCGGGATGGGGGAGCAGTACTTC. It encodes CASSSSGMGEQYF.